This TCR beta chain was captured by sequencing in a study of blood T cells in healthy people across ages. For the second PCR, which ran for about 7 to 11 cycles, a sample-barcoded 5' primer and a J-beta primer mix were used. TCRdb recomputed calls from the 5' RACE reads with MiXCR, one row per CDR3 protein. Among hundreds of thousands of distinct CDR3 sequences, about 62% were seen once, and the ten largest hold around 20%. Germline lookup yields CDR1 LGHNA and CDR2 YSLEER. Trimming stripped 0 bases from V and 5 bases from J, with 10 bases between. The CDR3 is made up of 14 amino acids. Sequencing input: blood. The clonotype was recovered from a young man in good health. J is TRBJ1-1 and V is TRBV4-3, with D unresolved. The CDR3 DNA sequence: TGCGCCAGCAGCCAAGAGGGGTCGGGAACTGAAGCTTTCTTT. This sequence encodes CASSQEGSGTEAFF.